The 6 T cell receptor beta chains presented below share a single source sample, sequenced in a study of shared clonotypes between healthy human individuals. Clones were read by immunoSEQ multiplex PCR, and TCRdb kept only the in-frame ones, dropping some. The sample lists roughly 2,300,000 clones, roughly 90% seen once, with approximately 0.4% in the top ten. The specimen sequenced was naive CD4+ T cells from PBMCs. Subset denoted: CD45RA+ positively selected. These receptors were obtained from a man between 18 and 35 years old in good health. Some clones in this sample may be carry-over from other donors' samples.

The chain links TRBV28 to TRBJ2-4; perhaps TRBD1 as D (6 bases). This CDR3 spans 15 amino acids. Germline V lookup: CDR1 MDHEN, CDR2 SYDVKM. Trimming shortened V by 5 bases and J by 6 bases, and 17 bases separated the two germline ends. The CDR3, as DNA: TGTGCCAGCAGTCCCACCGCAGGGGCAGTAAACATTCAGTACTTC. Translation gives CASSPTAGAVNIQYF.

The genes are TRBV11-2 and TRBJ1-4, with D tentatively TRBD1 (5 bases). The CDR3 totals 15 residues. The ends were cut back, 4 bases at V and 5 bases at J, with 14 bases in the middle. Germline CDR1 reads SGHAT; CDR2 reads FQNNGV. In nucleotides, the CDR3 is TGTGCCAGCAGCTCTGCGGGGGTCGGAAATGAAAAACTGTTTTTT. Protein product: CASSSAGVGNEKLFF.

The rearrangement uses TRBV7-8 and TRBJ2-2; D gene unclear. The germline V and J ends were trimmed by 5 bases and 7 bases, with 11 bases remaining between them. The CDR3 is 13 residues long. Germline assignment: CDR1 SGHVS and CDR2 FQNEAQ. The CDR3 region is CASSPGPHGELFF. CDR3 nucleotides: TGTGCCAGCAGCCCCGGACCTCACGGGGAGCTGTTTTTT.

V gene TRBV5-1 combines with J gene TRBJ2-1; D gene ambiguous. CDR1 and CDR2 (germline): SGHRS, YFSETQ. V shed 0 bases and J shed 0 bases, with 13 bases lying between them. CDR3 length equals 17 residues. CDR3 residues: CASSLEAPPSSYNEQFF. In DNA form, the CDR3 reads TGCGCCAGCAGCTTGGAGGCGCCTCCGAGCTCCTACAATGAGCAGTTCTTC.

The chain joins TRBV18 to TRBJ1-4; 8 nucleotides line up with TRBD1. Unmatched junction bases numbered 5, after V lost 7 bases and J lost 7 bases. From germline, CDR1 is KGHSH and CDR2 LQKENI. This CDR3 is 13 amino acids long. CDR3 region: CASFSGQGEKLFF. The CDR3 bases are TGTGCCAGCTTCTCCGGACAGGGTGAAAAACTGTTTTTT.

The chain recombines TRBV28 with TRBJ2-5; D is undetermined. CDR1 and CDR2 from the germline V gene are MDHEN and SYDVKM. The CDR3 loop spans 13 amino acids. Trimming took off 3 bases at V and 1 base at J, with 6 bases between the two ends. The CDR3, as DNA: TGTGCCAGCAGTTTTCGCGTCCAAGAGACCCAGTACTTC. This translates into CASSFRVQETQYF.